This T cell receptor (beta chain) was retrieved from a study of T cells after yellow fever vaccination. V gave up 2 bases and J gave up 7 bases, with 18 bases separating them. Germline V gene sequence: CDR1 KGHSH, CDR2 LQKENI. The CDR3 is 16 amino acids. The 5'RACE template-switching step produced TCR cDNA and added a universal primer site and UMIs. TCRdb fed the 5' RACE reads into MiXCR, producing one record per CDR3 protein. The sample comprises roughly 250,000 distinct CDR3 sequences, about an eighth of which are singletons, and roughly 0.5% rests with the top ten. This clonotype was detected only a few times.

The receptor's source is a man aged 25-45 years who received the YFV17D yellow fever vaccine. The V call is TRBV18, the J call TRBJ2-1; TRBD1 might be the D (6 bases). The sample here was CD4+ T cells sorted from PBMCs, taken 45 days after the yellow fever booster vaccination. CDR3 region: CASSPTRNRVINEQFF. The DNA of the CDR3 is TGTGCCAGCTCACCAACCCGGAACAGGGTTATAAATGAGCAGTTCTTC.